Presented here are 21 T cell receptor beta chains from one specimen sequenced in a study of breast tumors, draining lymph nodes, adjacent tissues. One entry per CDR3 protein, called by TCRdb with MiXCR from the multiplex PCR reads. The table has tens of thousands of distinct CDR3 sequences, about 61% seen once. Sequencing was done on a sample of tumor-adjacent breast tissue. Every receptor here comes from a female donor with breast cancer. Some clones in this sample may be carry-over from other donors' samples.

The chain combines TRBV15 with TRBJ1-4, with D maybe TRBD1 (6 bases). The CDR3 loop spans 17 amino acids. Looked up from germline, CDR1 is LNHNV and CDR2 is YYDKDF (reference sequence). Between the trimmed V and J ends, which lost 4 bases and 3 bases, there was a span of 18 bases. The CDR3 loop reads CATSNGVGALANEKLFF. CDR3 coding DNA: TGTGCCACCAGCAATGGAGTGGGGGCCTTGGCTAATGAAAAACTGTTTTTT.

This chain uses TRBV2 with TRBJ1-2; the D is unclear. CDR1 is SNHLY and CDR2 is FYNNEI in the germline V gene. This CDR3 has 11 residues. V gave up 8 bases and J gave up 4 bases, with 8 bases separating them. The CDR3 sequence: CASGISYGYTF. CDR3 nucleotides: TGTGCCAGCGGTATTAGCTATGGCTACACCTTC.

The chain uses TRBV20-1 and TRBJ1-5; possible D gene TRBD1, 6 bases. V was shortened by 1 base and J by 6 bases, with 16 bases between the two germline ends. The CDR3 consists of 15 residues. Germline V gene lookup returns CDR1 DFQATT and CDR2 SNEGSKA (reference sequence). The CDR3 is CSARGVGGAGQPQHF. The CDR3, as DNA: TGCAGTGCTAGAGGAGTGGGGGGGGCAGGTCAGCCCCAGCATTTT.

The V and J genes are TRBV2 and TRBJ1-2; no reliable D call. This CDR3 region has 13 residues. V lost 3 bases, J lost 4 bases, and 9 bases lay in between. Per germline, CDR1 SNHLY and CDR2 FYNNEI. The CDR3 region has the DNA TGTGCCAGCAGTGATTGGTCTATCTATGGCTACACCTTC. It yields the protein CASSDWSIYGYTF.

This chain joins TRBV20-1 and TRBJ2-1, with D possibly TRBD2 on 5 matching bases. The CDR3 length is 11 residues. Germline CDR1 and CDR2: DFQATT and SNEGSKA (reference sequence). Trimming removed 6 bases from V and 3 bases from J, with 6 bases in between. The CDR3 protein is CSALVYNEQFF. Written as DNA, the CDR3 is TGCAGTGCACTAGTCTACAATGAGCAGTTCTTC.

This chain joins TRBV2 and TRBJ2-7; TRBD1 might be the D (5 bases). The V gene's germline CDR1 is SNHLY and CDR2 FYNNEI. The CDR3 totals 14 residues. V was cut by 7 bases and J by 1 base, with 14 bases left in between. Here the CDR3 reads CASTPQGVSYEQYF. The DNA of the CDR3 is TGTGCCAGCACCCCCCAGGGTGTTTCCTACGAGCAGTACTTC.

This clonotype is termed medium-sized (0.01 to 0.1%). The chain carries TRBV19 and TRBJ2-1; no definite D call. Germline loops: CDR1 LNHDA, CDR2 SQIVND (reference sequence). There are 14 residues in the CDR3. Trimming removed 1 base at V and 0 bases at J, with 4 bases between. CDR3 DNA: TGTGCCAGTAGTATAGGGGGCTCCTACAATGAGCAGTTCTTC. Its protein is CASSIGGSYNEQFF.

The CDR3: CSASLAGGPGANVLTF. The CDR3 DNA reads as TGCAGTGCTTCGCTAGCGGGGGGGCCTGGGGCCAACGTCCTGACTTTC. V gene TRBV20-1 combines with J gene TRBJ2-6; 12 bases align to TRBD2. Per the germline V gene, CDR1 is DFQATT and CDR2 is SNEGSKA (reference sequence). V shed 5 bases and J 2 bases; nucleotides not matched to a gene: 4. The CDR3 runs 16 residues.

CDR3 DNA sequence: TGTGCCAGCAGCCCGCCCCGGGGACAGTCCTACGAGCAGTACTTC. Protein: CASSPPRGQSYEQYF. The gene calls are TRBV7-9 and TRBJ2-7; 7 bases line up with TRBD1. V lost 5 bases and J lost 1; bases outside the gene matches: 8. This CDR3 has 15 amino acids. Germline V gene lookup returns CDR1 SEHNR and CDR2 FQNEAQ (reference sequence).

The chain carries TRBV11-2 and TRBJ2-7, with TRBD2 matching 11 bases. From germline, CDR1 is SGHAT and CDR2 FQNNGV. V shed 5 bases and J 5 bases; nucleotides not matched to a gene: 17. The CDR3 runs 18 residues. CDR3 region: CASSPIGKGLAGAHEQYF. CDR3 DNA: TGTGCCAGCAGCCCCATAGGAAAAGGACTAGCGGGTGCCCACGAGCAGTACTTC.

The sample holds many counts of this clonotype. This rearrangement joins TRBV19 to TRBJ1-5, with D possibly TRBD1 on 5 matching bases. The germline V gene encodes CDR1 LNHDA and CDR2 SQIVND (reference sequence). The CDR3 has 18 residues. Trimming pared 2 bases from V and 0 bases from J, leaving 17 bases between. The CDR3 nucleotides read TGTGCCAGTAGTATATATGGGGTGACAGCGAATAGCAATCAGCCCCAGCATTTT. Translated, it gives CASSIYGVTANSNQPQHF.

There are many counts of this clonotype. The rearrangement joins TRBV20-1 to TRBJ1-1; D may be TRBD1 (5 bases). The CDR3 sequence is 14 residues long. The germline CDR1 and CDR2 sequences are DFQATT and SNEGSKA (reference sequence). V gave up 1 base and J gave up 0 bases, with 9 bases separating them. The CDR3 DNA is TGCAGTGCTAGAGTAACAGGTCTGAACACTGAAGCTTTCTTT. This encodes CSARVTGLNTEAFF.

The CDR3 DNA reads as TGTGCCAGCAGCCCCCTCATCGGCTACGAGCAGTACTTC. Translation gives CASSPLIGYEQYF. The genes are TRBV7-9 and TRBJ2-7, with unresolved D. V was clipped by 5 bases and J by 3 bases, with 11 bases between them. From germline, CDR1 is SEHNR and CDR2 FQNEAQ (reference sequence). The CDR3 is 13 residues long.

This clonotype was observed once. J is TRBJ1-2 and V is TRBV9, with no clear D. V lost 3 bases, J lost 4 bases, and 16 bases lay in between. There are 15 residues in the CDR3. Germline assignment: CDR1 SGDLS and CDR2 YYNGEE. The DNA for the CDR3 is TGTGCCAGCAGCGCTAGCGGGGAGGAGGGCTATGGCTACACCTTC. Translating it yields CASSASGEEGYGYTF.

V usage is TRBV7-6 and J usage is TRBJ2-7, with 13 bases aligning to TRBD2. Germline V gives CDR1 SGHVS, CDR2 FNYEAQ. This CDR3 contains 14 residues. V was pared by 7 bases and J by 4 bases, with 4 bases of the junction left unmatched. The CDR3 DNA reads as TGTGCCAGCACCCCGACTAGCGGGGGGTACGAGCAGTACTTC. It yields the protein CASTPTSGGYEQYF.

The chain has TRBV7-3 and TRBJ2-7; 7 bases line up with TRBD2. V dropped 1 base and J dropped 3; count of bases not matched to a gene: 9. This CDR3 is 16 amino acids long. The V gene's germline CDR1 is SGHTA and CDR2 FQGTGA. The CDR3 nucleotides are TGTGCCAGCAGCTTAAGGGGGGGGACTAAGCACTACGAGCAGTACTTC. It translates to CASSLRGGTKHYEQYF. Using reference TRBV7-3 and TRBJ2-7 for the parts outside the CDR3, the full variable domain is GAGVSQTPSNKVTEKGKYVELRCDPISGHTALYWYRQSLGQGPEFLIYFQGTGAADDSGLPNDRFFAVRPEGSVSTLKIQRTERGDSAVYLCASSLRGGTKHYEQYFGPGTRLTVT.

The table lists this clonotype with many counts. The rearrangement uses TRBV6-1 and TRBJ1-5; D remains ambiguous. The CDR3 consists of 13 residues. The germline gives CDR1 MNHNS, CDR2 SASEGT. V was cut by 2 bases and J by 7 bases, with 9 bases left in between. The CDR3 DNA follows: TGTGCCAGCAGTGAATCAGGCCGCCAGCCCCAGCATTTT. This codes for CASSESGRQPQHF.

Remarks on this clonotype: The junction shows a germline mismatch at one end, possibly a read error. V usage is TRBV5-1 and J usage is TRBJ2-5; the match to TRBD1 covers 9 bases. The V gene's germline CDR1 is SGHRS and CDR2 YFSETQ. The CDR3 has 16 amino acids. As DNA, the CDR3 is TGCGCCGGCAGTTCAGGACAGGGGTTCGGCGTAGAGACCCAGTACTTC. It codes for CAGSSGQGFGVETQYF.

This clonotype ranks as medium-sized. The chain has TRBV19 and TRBJ1-2; possibly TRBD1 for D (5 bases). V lost 0 bases to trimming and J lost 6 bases, with 17 bases between them. Germline V CDR1 and CDR2: LNHDA, SQIVND (reference sequence). The CDR3 extends over 16 amino acids. DNA of the CDR3: TGTGCCAGTAGTATAGATTCGAGACAAAGGGGAAATGGCTACACCTTC. It specifies CASSIDSRQRGNGYTF.

The gene calls are TRBV7-3 and TRBJ2-7; D gene uncertain. The CDR3 is 12 residues long. Trimming stripped 5 bases from V and 3 bases from J, with 8 bases between. Germline CDR1 is SGHTA and CDR2 is FQGTGA. The CDR3 protein is CASSPLYYEQYF. The CDR3 DNA is TGTGCCAGCAGCCCTCTTTACTACGAGCAGTACTTC.

The chain combines TRBV7-9 with TRBJ2-3; a possible D gene is TRBD2 (6 bases). V was clipped by 4 bases and J by 6 bases, with 14 bases between them. Germline loops: CDR1 SEHNR, CDR2 FQNEAQ (reference sequence). The CDR3 spans 14 residues. CDR3 nucleotides: TGTGCCAGCAGCTCCTCGACTAGTTCCGATACGCAGTATTTT. It is translated as CASSSSTSSDTQYF.